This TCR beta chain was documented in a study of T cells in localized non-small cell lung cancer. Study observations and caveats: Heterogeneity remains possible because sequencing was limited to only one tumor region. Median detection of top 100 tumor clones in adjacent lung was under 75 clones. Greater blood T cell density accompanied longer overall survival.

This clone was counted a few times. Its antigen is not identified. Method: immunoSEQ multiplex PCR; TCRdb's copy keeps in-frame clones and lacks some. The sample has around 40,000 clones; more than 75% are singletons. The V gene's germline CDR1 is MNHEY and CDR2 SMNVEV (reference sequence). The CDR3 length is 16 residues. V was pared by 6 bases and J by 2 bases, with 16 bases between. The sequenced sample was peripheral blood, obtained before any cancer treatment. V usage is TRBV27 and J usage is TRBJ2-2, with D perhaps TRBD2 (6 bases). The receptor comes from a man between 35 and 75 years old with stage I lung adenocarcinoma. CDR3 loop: CASSPPGGANTGELFF. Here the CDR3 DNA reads TGTGCCAGCAGCCCCCCCGGCGGGGCAAACACCGGGGAGCTGTTTTTT.